What follows describes a single TCR beta chain. Its target is not known. To make TCR beta libraries, researchers used iRepertoire HTBI primers and Arm-PCR of CDR3 regions. One entry per CDR3 protein, called by TCRdb with MiXCR from the multiplex PCR reads. The sample yields around 500,000 distinct CDR3 sequences, about 20% seen once. The data were obtained in a study of regulatory T cells in long-lasting Graves disease. Study context: Positive TSH receptor antibodies alongside over 5 years of antithyroid drugs were what marked Graves' disease as persistent.

Losses at the gene ends were 11 bases for V and 7 bases for J; bases not matched to a gene: 4. The CDR3 sequence is 13 residues long. From germline, CDR1 is MNHEY and CDR2 SVGEGT. Study findings and constraints: Newly diagnosed patients had higher TCR diversity than persistent Graves' patients did. There was favoring of TRBV28, TRBJ1-2 and TRBJ2-5 in persistent disease.

Indicated time point: persistent/refractory GD, antithyroid drugs over 5 years with positive TRAb. With RNA extracted from PBMCs as input, the TCR library was made. It was an endocrinology department in Xi'an, China, that provided the patients. The sequences come from peripheral blood mononuclear cells (PBMCs), collected when the disease was refractory, from a patient treated with antithyroid drugs. This receptor was identified in a female donor with Graves disease. The chain carries TRBV6-2 or TRBV6-3 and TRBJ2-1, with 14 positions matching TRBD2. Written as DNA, the CDR3 is TGTGCCGGAAGGACTAGCGGGAGGAATGAGCAGTTCTTC. Residues: CAGRTSGRNEQFF.